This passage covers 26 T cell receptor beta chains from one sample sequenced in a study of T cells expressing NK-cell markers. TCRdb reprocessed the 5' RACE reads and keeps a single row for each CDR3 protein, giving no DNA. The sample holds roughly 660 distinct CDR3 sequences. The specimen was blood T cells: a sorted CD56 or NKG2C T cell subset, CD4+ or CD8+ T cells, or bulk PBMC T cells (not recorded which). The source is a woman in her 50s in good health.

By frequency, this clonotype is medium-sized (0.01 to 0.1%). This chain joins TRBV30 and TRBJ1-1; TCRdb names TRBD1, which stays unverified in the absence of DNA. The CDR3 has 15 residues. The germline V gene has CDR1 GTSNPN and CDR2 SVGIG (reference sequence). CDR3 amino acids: CAVRSRTGTNTEAFF.

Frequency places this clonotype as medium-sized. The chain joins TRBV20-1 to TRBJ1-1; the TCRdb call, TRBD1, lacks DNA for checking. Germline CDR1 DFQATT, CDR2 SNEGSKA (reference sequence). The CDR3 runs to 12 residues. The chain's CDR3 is CSASRVETEAFF.

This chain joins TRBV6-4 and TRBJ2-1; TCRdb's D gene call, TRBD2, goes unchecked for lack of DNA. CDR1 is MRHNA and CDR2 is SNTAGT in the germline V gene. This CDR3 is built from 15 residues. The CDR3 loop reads CASSELAGSYNEQFF.

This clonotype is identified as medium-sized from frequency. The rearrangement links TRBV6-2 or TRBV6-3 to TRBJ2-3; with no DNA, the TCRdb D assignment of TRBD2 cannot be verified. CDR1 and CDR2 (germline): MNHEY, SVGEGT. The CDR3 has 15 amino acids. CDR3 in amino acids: CASSSSGTHTDTQYF.

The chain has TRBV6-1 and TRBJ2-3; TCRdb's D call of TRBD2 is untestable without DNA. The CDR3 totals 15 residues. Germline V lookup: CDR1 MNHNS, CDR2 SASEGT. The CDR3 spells CASSEIAGAEDTQYF.

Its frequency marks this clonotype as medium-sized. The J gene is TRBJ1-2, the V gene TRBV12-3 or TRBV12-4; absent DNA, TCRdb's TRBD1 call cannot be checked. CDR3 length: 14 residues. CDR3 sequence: CASNFRQGYYGYTF.

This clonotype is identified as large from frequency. CDR3 sequence: CASSLDSGRAQDEQFF. V and J are TRBV11-2 and TRBJ2-1; the D gene TCRdb calls, TRBD2, cannot be checked with no DNA. Per germline, CDR1 SGHAT and CDR2 FQNNGV. The CDR3 extends over 16 amino acids.

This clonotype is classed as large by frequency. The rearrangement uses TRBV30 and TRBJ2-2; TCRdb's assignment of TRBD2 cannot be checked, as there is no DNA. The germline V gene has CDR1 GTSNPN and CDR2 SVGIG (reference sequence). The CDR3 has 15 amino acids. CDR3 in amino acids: CAWSVSGLHTGELFF.

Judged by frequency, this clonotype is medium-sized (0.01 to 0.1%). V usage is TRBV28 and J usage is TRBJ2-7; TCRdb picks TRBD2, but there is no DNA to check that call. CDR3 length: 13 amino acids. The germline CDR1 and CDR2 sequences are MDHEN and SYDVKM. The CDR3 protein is CAGGGNAVDEQYF. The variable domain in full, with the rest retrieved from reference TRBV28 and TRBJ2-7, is DVKVTQSSRYLVKRTGEKVFLECVQDMDHENMFWYRQDPGLGLRLIYFSYDVKMKEKGDIPEGYSVSREKKERFSLILESASTNQTSMYLCAGGGNAVDEQYFGPGTRLTVT.

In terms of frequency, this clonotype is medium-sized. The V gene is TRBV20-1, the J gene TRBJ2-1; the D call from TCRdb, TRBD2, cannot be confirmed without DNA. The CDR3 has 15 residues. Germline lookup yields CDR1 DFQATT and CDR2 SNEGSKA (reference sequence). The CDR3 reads CSAAAGTSAYNEQFF.

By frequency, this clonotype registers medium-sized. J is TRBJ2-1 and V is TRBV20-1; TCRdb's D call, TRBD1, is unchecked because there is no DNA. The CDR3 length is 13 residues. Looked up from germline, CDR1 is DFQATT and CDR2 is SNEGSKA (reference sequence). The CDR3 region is CSARPPGRGEQFF.

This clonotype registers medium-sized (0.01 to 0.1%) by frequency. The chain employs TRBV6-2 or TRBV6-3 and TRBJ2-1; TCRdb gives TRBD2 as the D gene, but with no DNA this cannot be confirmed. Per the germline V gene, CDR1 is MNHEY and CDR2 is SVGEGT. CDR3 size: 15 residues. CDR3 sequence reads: CASSPGTSEYNEQFF.

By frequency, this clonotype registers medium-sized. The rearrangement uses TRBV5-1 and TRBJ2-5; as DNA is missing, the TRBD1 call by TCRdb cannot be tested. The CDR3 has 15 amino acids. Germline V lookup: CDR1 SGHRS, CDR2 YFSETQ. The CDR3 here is CASSFLRVGEETQYF.

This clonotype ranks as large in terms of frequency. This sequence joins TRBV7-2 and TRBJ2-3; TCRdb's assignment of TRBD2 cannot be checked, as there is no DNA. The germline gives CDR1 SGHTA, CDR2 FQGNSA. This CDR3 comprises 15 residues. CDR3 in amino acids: CASSPGLAVTDTQYF. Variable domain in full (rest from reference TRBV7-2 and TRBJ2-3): GAGVSQSPSNKVTEKGKDVELRCDPISGHTALYWYRQSLGQGLEFLIYFQGNSAPDKSGLPSDRFSAERTGGSVSTLTIQRTQQEDSAVYLCASSPGLAVTDTQYFGPGTRLTVL.

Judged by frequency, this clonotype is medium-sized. CDR3 sequence reads: CASAKGRERTDTQYF. The chain couples TRBV5-1 to TRBJ2-3; TCRdb selects TRBD2, and the lack of DNA leaves this call unchecked. The germline CDR1 and CDR2 sequences are SGHRS and YFSETQ. This CDR3 is 15 amino acids long.

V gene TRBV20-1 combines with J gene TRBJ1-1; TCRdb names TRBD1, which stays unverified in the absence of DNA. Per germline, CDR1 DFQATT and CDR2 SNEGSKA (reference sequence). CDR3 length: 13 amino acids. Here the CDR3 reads CSARELTGTEAFF.

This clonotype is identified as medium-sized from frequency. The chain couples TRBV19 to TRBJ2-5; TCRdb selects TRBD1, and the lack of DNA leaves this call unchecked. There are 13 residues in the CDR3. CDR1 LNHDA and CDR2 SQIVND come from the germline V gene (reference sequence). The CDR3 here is CASGAAQQETQYF.

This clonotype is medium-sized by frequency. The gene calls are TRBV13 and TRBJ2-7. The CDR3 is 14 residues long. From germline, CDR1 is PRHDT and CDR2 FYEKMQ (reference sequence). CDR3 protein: CASSFQRNSYEQYF.

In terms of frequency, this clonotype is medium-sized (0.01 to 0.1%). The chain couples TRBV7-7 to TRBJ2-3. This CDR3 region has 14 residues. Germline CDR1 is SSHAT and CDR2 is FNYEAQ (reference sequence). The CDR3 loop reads CASSFGGITDTQYF.

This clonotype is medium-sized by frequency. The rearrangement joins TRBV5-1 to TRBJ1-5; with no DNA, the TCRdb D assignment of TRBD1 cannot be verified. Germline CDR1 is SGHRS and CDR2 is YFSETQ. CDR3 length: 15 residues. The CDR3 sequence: CASSIGGISNQPQHF.

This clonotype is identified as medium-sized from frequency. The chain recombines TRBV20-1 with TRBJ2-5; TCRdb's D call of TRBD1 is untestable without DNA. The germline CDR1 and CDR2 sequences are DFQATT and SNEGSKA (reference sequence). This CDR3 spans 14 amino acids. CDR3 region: CSARESAQQETQYF.

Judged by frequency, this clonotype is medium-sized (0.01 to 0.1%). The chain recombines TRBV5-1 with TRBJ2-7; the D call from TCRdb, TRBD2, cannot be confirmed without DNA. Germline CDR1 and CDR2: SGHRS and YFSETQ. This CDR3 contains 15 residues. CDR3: CASSSTSTSSYEQYF.

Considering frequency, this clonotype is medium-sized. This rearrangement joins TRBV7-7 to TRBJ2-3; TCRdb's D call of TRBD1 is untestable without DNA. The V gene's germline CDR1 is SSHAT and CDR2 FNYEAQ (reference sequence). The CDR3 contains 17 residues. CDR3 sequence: CASSLYPPGQGTDTQYF.

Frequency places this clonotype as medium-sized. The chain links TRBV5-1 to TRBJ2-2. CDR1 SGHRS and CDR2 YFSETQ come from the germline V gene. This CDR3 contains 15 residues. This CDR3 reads CASSFGRTNTGELFF.

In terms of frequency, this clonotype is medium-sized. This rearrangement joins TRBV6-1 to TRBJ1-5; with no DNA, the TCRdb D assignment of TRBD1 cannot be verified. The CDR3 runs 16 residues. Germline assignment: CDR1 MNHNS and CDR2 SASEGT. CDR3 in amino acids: CASSERDRGLRQPQHF.

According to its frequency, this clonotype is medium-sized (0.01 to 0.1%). The chain's CDR3 is CASSLVPAQSSYNEQFF. The V and J genes are TRBV7-8 and TRBJ2-1. Germline V CDR1 and CDR2: SGHVS, FQNEAQ. This CDR3 spans 17 amino acids.